This T cell receptor (gamma chain) was captured by sequencing in a study of gamma-delta T cells after stem cell transplantation. J gave up 4 bases and V 6 bases, and 3 bases lay outside the gene matches. Germline V CDR1 and CDR2: GITISATS, ISYDGTV (reference sequence). The CDR3 spans 15 residues. Comment on this clone: Other DNA sequences in this sample translate to the same CDR3.

TCRdb re-processed the RT-PCR reads via CATT. This sample has about 3,500 gamma-chain clones, with under 5% found just once. The clonotype originates from a human donor. It is not recorded whose cells these are; they may come from a transplant donor. The chain links TRGV9 to TRGJP. The sequenced sample was gamma-delta T cells. DNA for the CDR3: TGTGCCTTGTGGTCTCAAGAGTTGGGCAAAAAAATCAAGGTATTT. Amino acid sequence: CALWSQELGKKIKVF.